This entry features one TCR beta chain sequence. This clone appeared a few times. Its antigen remains unidentified. Base qualities are not recorded, but no much larger clone differs from it by a single base. The library relied on the immunoSEQ multiplex PCR assay. The original pipeline was this. A statistical classification framework was developed to diagnose cytomegalovirus status using the catalog of TCR beta chain sequences. Entries here come from immuneACCESS through TCRdb and include only in-frame sequences with V and J called. Some clones fail to appear in such tables; in the studies checked, an unresolved V gene covers under half of the shortfall, and the cause of the remainder is unknown. The D gene and trimming were derived from the DNA, and the V and J assignments and clone size from that table. The sample table contains over 250,000 clones; only one count was recorded for about 86% of them. The ten largest account for 1% of the sample.

Donors formed part of the validation cohort, which comprised 95 to 150 subjects and was distinct from the first cohort of fewer than 750 subjects. The data belong to a study of cytomegalovirus exposure and HLA in healthy donors (dated by TCRdb to 2016 to 2017). About the study as a whole: According to a later analysis, the 120 or so validation repertoires were produced on the same platform as the approximately 600 repertoires of the first cohort. The study aimed to test whether signatures of past pathogen exposure could be identified by cataloging public T cell receptors. Along with the approximately 620-subject first cohort, a separate validation cohort of over a hundred different subjects was used. High-throughput TCR immunosequencing, statistical association of individual TCRs with disease status, and machine learning were combined to predict cytomegalovirus infection status. What the study reported, not specific to this receptor: A later analysis had no HLA typing for the validation cohort, so co-occurrence there was scored across all 130 or so repertoires. In the study, around 150 TCR beta chains were listed as associated with cytomegalovirus. In both the original and validation cohorts, the classifier was reported to diagnose cytomegalovirus status with high specificity and sensitivity. Three of the identified cytomegalovirus-associated TCR beta chains were confirmed in vitro to be specific for cytomegalovirus antigens. A later analysis found that TCRs clustered in the first cohort also tended to co-occur in the 120 validation repertoires, with about 94% of cluster scores above 0. Most TCR sequences were seen in very few donors, while some public TCRs were found in many individuals. The authors suggested that the approach could potentially be generalized to other disease states and immunological phenotypes.

The cysteine opens and the phenylalanine closes a CDR3 of 15 amino acids. Only the CDR3 part of the read is kept: 45 bases, read in frame from the first base. The germline V gene encodes CDR1 MDHEN and CDR2 SYDVKM. V and J are trimmed by 2 bases and 2 bases, and the gene matches miss 2 bases of the junction. The sequenced sample was PBMCs. This receptor was obtained from a young woman in good health and CMV-seronegative. This receptor chain uses TRBV28 and TRBJ1-5; 8 central bases correspond to TRBD1. The DNA sequence is TGTGCCAGCAGTTTAAGGGGACAGGGCAATCAGCCCCAGCATTTT. Its translation is CASSLRGQGNQPQHF.